This T cell receptor (beta chain) was identified during a study of T cells after yellow fever vaccination. Ten or more counts support this clonotype. Its specificity is not known. Study-level findings and limits: Peaking faster, on day 5 versus 15, the secondary response was nonetheless weaker. Reappearance after the booster was seen for most primary-vaccination clones, at roughly 96% CD4 and 70% to 90% CD8. Relatively few clonotypes were ones that appeared in both CD4 and CD8 compartments.

Germline assignment: CDR1 LGHNA and CDR2 YNFKEQ. The V segment lost 0 bases and the J segment 4 bases; nucleotides outside the gene matches: 4. The CDR3 extends over 15 amino acids. A process of 5'RACE template switching, which added a universal primer site and UMIs, was used to make TCR cDNA. TCRdb recomputed calls from the 5' RACE reads with MiXCR, one row per CDR3 protein. The table shows 150,000 to 200,000 distinct CDR3 sequences, with roughly 9.6% occurring only once. This specimen was CD8+ T cells sorted from PBMCs, taken 15 days after the yellow fever booster vaccination. The receptor was derived from a man aged 18-30 years who received the YFV17D yellow fever vaccine. This chain links TRBV4-2 with TRBJ2-5; 8 positions agree with TRBD2. CDR3 in amino acids: CASSQDRGGPETQYF. The CDR3 DNA follows: TGTGCCAGCAGCCAAGATCGGGGGGGGCCAGAGACCCAGTACTTC.